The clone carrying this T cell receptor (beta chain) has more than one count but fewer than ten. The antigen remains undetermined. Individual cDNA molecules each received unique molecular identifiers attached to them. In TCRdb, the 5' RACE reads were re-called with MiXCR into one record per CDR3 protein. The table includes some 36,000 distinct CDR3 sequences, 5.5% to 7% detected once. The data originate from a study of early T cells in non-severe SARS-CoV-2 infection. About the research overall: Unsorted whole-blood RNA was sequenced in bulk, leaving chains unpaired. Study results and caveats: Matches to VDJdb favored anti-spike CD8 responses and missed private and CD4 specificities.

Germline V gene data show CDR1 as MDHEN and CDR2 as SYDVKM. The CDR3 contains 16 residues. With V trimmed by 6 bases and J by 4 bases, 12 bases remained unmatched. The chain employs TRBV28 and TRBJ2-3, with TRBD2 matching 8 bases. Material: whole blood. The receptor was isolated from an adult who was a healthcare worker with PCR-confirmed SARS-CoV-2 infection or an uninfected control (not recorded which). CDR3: CASRPSGAGVADTQYF. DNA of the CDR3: TGTGCCAGCAGACCCAGTGGAGCGGGAGTTGCAGATACGCAGTATTTT.